This TCR beta chain was found in a study of CD8+ T cells in alopecia areata. The CDR3 is 13 amino acids. The germline V gene has CDR1 LGHNA and CDR2 YNFKEQ. After removal of 6 bases from V and 2 bases from J, the junction contained 1 base not matched to a gene. Extraction and reverse transcription of RNA yielded cDNA as the sequencing template. TCRdb's copy holds only in-frame clones and misses some; the assay was immunoSEQ multiplex PCR. Counted here are 98,000 or so clones, around 55% occurring once; the ten biggest clones make up 20% to 25%. The source material was CD8+ T cells sorted from blood. The chain combines TRBV4-2 with TRBJ1-5; TRBD1 matches at 7 bases. The TCR was taken from a human donor in good health. DNA of the CDR3: TGTGCCAGCAGTACAGGGGGCAATCAGCCCCAGCATTTT. This translates into CASSTGGNQPQHF.